The 28 T cell receptor beta chains presented below share a single source sample, sequenced in a study of blood T cell repertoires in COVID-19. Some clones are missing from TCRdb's copy, which holds only in-frame ones; the method was immunoSEQ multiplex PCR. The table has roughly 260,000 clones, 75% to 90% seen once; the top ten hold 2% to 2.5%. Sequenced material: peripheral blood. These receptors came from a woman in her forties or fifties who had recovered from COVID-19.

The chain links TRBV3-1 (or the pseudogene TRBV3-2) to TRBJ1-4; D might be TRBD1 (5 bases). Germline CDR1 and CDR2: LGHDT and YNNKEL (reference sequence). The CDR3 totals 15 residues. The V and J ends lost 5 bases and 2 bases respectively, with 12 bases between them. The CDR3 sequence: CASSASGGTNEKLFF. CDR3 bases: TGTGCCAGCAGCGCCTCGGGGGGGACTAATGAAAAACTGTTTTTT.

This rearrangement joins TRBV2 to TRBJ1-2; a weak D match, TRBD1 (6 bases). V gave up 7 bases and J gave up 0 bases, with 12 bases separating them. The CDR3 spans 14 residues. CDR1 SNHLY and CDR2 FYNNEI come from the germline V gene. CDR3 in DNA: TGTGCCAGCAAGGAACAGGGTACTAACTATGGCTACACCTTC. It yields the protein CASKEQGTNYGYTF. Looking up the rest from reference TRBV2 and TRBJ1-2 gives the full variable domain: EPEVTQTPSHQVTQMGQEVILRCVPISNHLYFYWYRQILGQKVEFLVSFYNNEISEKSEIFDDQFSVERPDGSNFTLKIRSTKLEDSAMYFCASKEQGTNYGYTFGSGTRLTVV.

This clone was detected once. This chain connects TRBV4-1 to TRBJ1-5; D is possibly TRBD1 (5 bases). The germline V gene has CDR1 MGHRA and CDR2 YSYEKL. Trimming took 1 base from V and 9 from J, leaving 19 bases between them. This CDR3 has 16 amino acids. The CDR3 DNA follows: TGCGCCAGCAGCCAAGCAGGCGGGACCTTCTGGGGGCCCCAGCATTTT. Protein sequence: CASSQAGGTFWGPQHF.

CDR3 sequence: CASRARDYSNQPQHF. CDR3 DNA: TGTGCCAGCAGAGCCAGGGATTATAGCAATCAGCCCCAGCATTTT. The chain joins TRBV2 to TRBJ1-5, with TRBD1 as a possible D gene (5 bases). The V and J ends lost 6 bases and 0 bases respectively, with 12 bases between them. Germline V lookup: CDR1 SNHLY, CDR2 FYNNEI. The length of the CDR3 is 15 residues.

This clone was counted once. This chain connects TRBV6-5 to TRBJ2-2; D is ambiguous. The CDR3 is made up of 12 amino acids. Between the trimmed V and J ends, which lost 6 bases and 5 bases, there was a span of 7 bases. Looked up from germline, CDR1 is MNHEY and CDR2 is SVGAGI. CDR3 sequence reads: CASRSLTGELFF. The DNA for the CDR3 is TGTGCCAGCAGGAGTTTAACCGGGGAGCTGTTTTTT.

V is TRBV25-1 and J is TRBJ2-5, with 9 bases that match TRBD1. This CDR3 has 17 residues. Trimming removed 3 bases from V and 5 bases from J; junction bases left unmatched: 13. Per the germline V gene, CDR1 is MGHDK and CDR2 is SYGVNS. The CDR3 DNA sequence: TGTGCCAGCAGTGATAGTAGAGGGACAGGGCTTCCGGAGACCCAGTACTTC. It yields the protein CASSDSRGTGLPETQYF.

The CDR3 reads CASSSSGVEQYF. In nucleotides, the CDR3 is TGTGCCAGCAGTTCCTCAGGGGTCGAGCAGTACTTC. The chain uses TRBV6-2 or TRBV6-3 and TRBJ2-7; D perhaps matches TRBD1 (6 bases). The CDR3 has 12 amino acids. Trimming took off 4 bases at V and 6 bases at J, with 10 bases between the two ends. Germline CDR1 MNHEY, CDR2 SVGEGT.

This rearrangement joins TRBV9 to TRBJ1-1; TRBD1 matches 7 bases. This CDR3 spans 14 amino acids. CDR1 and CDR2 from the germline V gene are SGDLS and YYNGEE. With V trimmed by 4 bases and J by 0 bases, 3 bases remained unmatched. The DNA for the CDR3 is TGTGCCAGCAGCCGTACAGGGGTGAACACTGAAGCTTTCTTT. It translates to CASSRTGVNTEAFF.

J is TRBJ1-1 and V is TRBV5-4, with D tentatively TRBD1 (5 bases). Trimming left V 4 bases short and J 0 bases short, with 19 bases between. This CDR3 region has 17 residues. Per the germline V gene, CDR1 is SGHNT and CDR2 is YYREEE (reference sequence). Here the CDR3 DNA reads TGTGCCAGCAGCCGACCGTGGGGCGGGGGGGTGAACACTGAAGCTTTCTTT. Translation gives CASSRPWGGGVNTEAFF.

The chain has TRBV19 and TRBJ1-1; D is perhaps TRBD1 (5 bases). Germline V gives CDR1 LNHDA, CDR2 SQIVND (reference sequence). Trimming stripped 4 bases from V and 5 bases from J, with 17 bases between. The CDR3 loop spans 15 amino acids. The CDR3 protein is CASSRGSGRETEAFF. As DNA, the CDR3 is TGTGCCAGTAGTAGAGGGTCAGGGAGGGAAACTGAAGCTTTCTTT. The full variable domain, with the rest looked up from reference TRBV19 and TRBJ1-1, is DGGITQSPKYLFRKEGQNVTLSCEQNLNHDAMYWYRQDPGQGLRLIYYSQIVNDFQKGDIAEGYSVSREKKESFPLTVTSAQKNPTAFYLCASSRGSGRETEAFFGQGTRLTVV.

The J gene is TRBJ1-5, the V gene TRBV6-2 or TRBV6-3; D gene uncertain. V dropped 4 bases and J dropped 2 bases, with 9 bases sitting between them. This CDR3 contains 14 residues. Germline V gives CDR1 MNHEY, CDR2 SVGEGT. The CDR3 sequence is CASSLDPRNQPQHF. The DNA of the CDR3 is TGTGCCAGCAGTTTAGATCCGCGCAATCAGCCCCAGCATTTT.

This clone was picked up one time. J is TRBJ1-2 and V is TRBV10-3; 8 bases agree with TRBD1. From germline, CDR1 is ENHRY and CDR2 SYGVKD. The CDR3 totals 14 residues. Trimming took 5 bases from V and 1 from J; bases not matched to a gene: 3. DNA of the CDR3: TGTGCCATCAGTATCGGACAGGGTAACTATGGCTACACCTTC. It yields the protein CAISIGQGNYGYTF.

This clone turned up a few times. The chain recombines TRBV7-2 with TRBJ2-3; TRBD1 aligns across 7 bases. Losses at the gene ends were 1 base for V and 4 bases for J; bases not matched to a gene: 2. The CDR3 totals 14 residues. Germline V gene sequence: CDR1 SGHTA, CDR2 FQGNSA. CDR3 loop: CASSLEGAADTQYF. The CDR3 DNA sequence: TGTGCCAGCAGCTTAGAGGGGGCAGCAGATACGCAGTATTTT.

The chain joins TRBV19 to TRBJ2-7; TRBD1 agrees at 8 bases. The junction had 10 bases not matched to a gene; V was cut back by 6 bases and J by 6 bases. CDR1 is LNHDA, CDR2 SQIVND, per germline (reference sequence). The CDR3 has 14 residues. The CDR3 bases are TGTGCCAGTAGATGGACAGGGACTTCTGCCGAGCAGTACTTC. This encodes CASRWTGTSAEQYF.

This clone was detected a few times. This chain's CDR3 is CASSPQGGQGGEKLFF. For the CDR3, the DNA is TGTGCCAGCAGCCCCCAGGGGGGACAGGGTGGTGAAAAACTGTTTTTT. The chain links TRBV4-2 to TRBJ1-4, with 9 nucleotides matching TRBD1. This CDR3 has 16 amino acids. The ends lost 4 bases at V and 7 bases at J; junction bases unmatched: 10. Germline assignment: CDR1 LGHNA and CDR2 YNFKEQ.

The chain links TRBV6-5 to TRBJ1-5, with 7 bases lining up with TRBD1. Germline CDR1 reads MNHEY; CDR2 reads SVGAGI. After removal of 5 bases from V and 4 bases from J, the junction contained 8 bases not matched to a gene. This CDR3 contains 15 residues. The CDR3 protein is CASSPSTGFNQPQHF. The CDR3 nucleotides are TGTGCCAGCAGTCCTTCGACAGGGTTTAATCAGCCCCAGCATTTT.

The chain combines TRBV5-1 with TRBJ2-7; D remains ambiguous. The V gene's germline CDR1 is SGHRS and CDR2 YFSETQ. CDR3 length equals 12 residues. V gave up 4 bases and J gave up 5 bases, with 10 bases separating them. Here the CDR3 reads CASSLGVDEQYF. In DNA, the CDR3 is TGCGCCAGCAGCCTAGGTGTCGACGAGCAGTACTTC.

This chain connects TRBV19 to TRBJ1-1, with D hard to call. The CDR3 contains 12 residues. V was trimmed by 4 bases and J by 1 base, leaving 4 bases between them. Germline V gene sequence: CDR1 LNHDA, CDR2 SQIVND (reference sequence). DNA for the CDR3: TGTGCCAGTAGTACAGGGAACACTGAAGCTTTCTTT. Protein product: CASSTGNTEAFF.

In DNA, the CDR3 is TGTGCCAGCAGCGGGAGTAAGGGATACAATTCACCCCTCCACTTT. Encoded protein: CASSGSKGYNSPLHF. The chain couples TRBV7-2 to TRBJ1-6; D is unresolved. Between the trimmed V and J ends, which lost 5 bases and 7 bases, there was a span of 15 bases. The CDR3 is made up of 15 amino acids. Germline values: CDR1 SGHTA, CDR2 FQGNSA.

The gene calls are TRBV20-1 and TRBJ1-6; D is unresolved. V was cut by 3 bases and J by 6 bases, with 6 bases left in between. This CDR3 region has 12 residues. Germline V gene sequence: CDR1 DFQATT, CDR2 SNEGSKA (reference sequence). The CDR3 region has the DNA TGCAGTGCTAGTACGCGTAATTCACCCCTCCACTTT. It specifies CSASTRNSPLHF.

The CDR3 loop reads CASSVSGTSALAGDTQYF. In DNA, the CDR3 is TGTGCCAGCAGCGTGTCCGGGACTAGCGCTTTAGCGGGAGATACGCAGTATTTT. The genes are TRBV9 and TRBJ2-3, with TRBD2 matching over 10 bases. V gave up 2 bases and J gave up 5 bases; unmatched junction bases: 14. Germline CDR1 and CDR2: SGDLS and YYNGEE. The CDR3 loop spans 18 amino acids.

This sequence joins TRBV24-1 and TRBJ1-2; 7 bases fit TRBD1. The CDR3 loop spans 14 amino acids. Trimming took 3 bases from V and 7 from J; bases not matched to a gene: 7. Germline V gene data show CDR1 as KGHDR and CDR2 as SFDVKD. The CDR3 sequence is CATSDPTGEVGYTF. The CDR3 DNA is TGTGCCACCAGTGATCCCACAGGGGAGGTTGGCTACACCTTC.

The V gene is TRBV4-3, the J gene TRBJ2-4; TRBD2 is a possible D gene (5 bases). Germline V CDR1 and CDR2: LGHNA, YSLEER. Trimming removed 0 bases from V and 7 bases from J, with 16 bases in between. The CDR3 is 16 residues long. The CDR3 coding sequence is TGCGCCAGCAGCCAAGAAAAGGCCGGGGTGGGGAACATTCAGTACTTC. It yields the protein CASSQEKAGVGNIQYF.

The chain recombines TRBV19 with TRBJ1-6; possibly TRBD1 for D (6 bases). V lost 7 bases to trimming and J lost 3 bases, with 13 bases between them. The CDR3 loop spans 15 amino acids. Germline V gene sequence: CDR1 LNHDA, CDR2 SQIVND (reference sequence). In DNA, the CDR3 is TGTGCCAGTACCATGGGAGGGGGCTATAATTCACCCCTCCACTTT. This encodes CASTMGGGYNSPLHF.

The chain links TRBV11-3 to TRBJ2-1; 7 positions agree with TRBD1. With V trimmed by 5 bases and J by 7 bases, 11 bases remained unmatched. The germline gives CDR1 SGHNT, CDR2 YENEEA. This CDR3 contains 15 residues. Written as DNA, the CDR3 is TGTGCCAGCAGCCTAACCGGGACAGTTTCTAATGAGCAGTTCTTC. It specifies CASSLTGTVSNEQFF.

The chain uses TRBV4-2 and TRBJ2-3; 9 bases agree with TRBD2. J lost 1 base, V lost 4 bases, and 9 bases had no gene match. Germline V lookup: CDR1 LGHNA, CDR2 YNFKEQ. The CDR3 totals 17 residues. CDR3 protein: CASSRFQREEGTDTQYF. CDR3 DNA sequence: TGTGCCAGCAGCCGTTTTCAGCGGGAGGAGGGCACAGATACGCAGTATTTT.

The rearrangement links TRBV19 to TRBJ2-7; tentatively, D is TRBD2 (5 bases). V dropped 3 bases and J dropped 5 bases, with 8 bases sitting between them. Germline-derived CDR1 and CDR2 are LNHDA and SQIVND (reference sequence). The CDR3 is 12 amino acids. In DNA form, the CDR3 reads TGTGCCAGTAGTATCCGAGGGAACGAGCAGTACTTC. This translates into CASSIRGNEQYF.

This clone has a handful of counts. The V call is TRBV3-1 (or the pseudogene TRBV3-2), the J call TRBJ2-1, with TRBD2 matching over 14 bases. J was trimmed by 2 bases and V by 4 bases; bases with no gene match: 7. Germline V gene sequence: CDR1 LGHDT, CDR2 YNNKEL (reference sequence). The CDR3 length is 18 residues. CDR3 amino acids: CASSPGTSGGSTYNEQFF. The CDR3 DNA reads TGTGCCAGCAGCCCCGGGACTAGCGGGGGCAGCACCTACAATGAGCAGTTCTTC.